This T cell receptor beta chain stems from a study of blood T cell repertoires in COVID-19. TCRdb's copy holds only in-frame clones and misses some; the assay was immunoSEQ multiplex PCR. The sample holds around 60,000 clones, around 89% seen once. The CDR3 extends over 14 amino acids. CDR1 is SGHRS, CDR2 YFSETQ, per germline. Deletions cut 4 bases from V and 0 bases from J, with 7 bases between. The V call is TRBV5-1, the J call TRBJ2-2; D is unclear. The sample taken for sequencing was peripheral blood. The sequence was obtained from a woman aged 60 to 75 with active COVID-19. The CDR3 loop reads CASSMSSNTGELFF. The CDR3 DNA is TGCGCCAGCAGCATGAGTTCGAACACCGGGGAGCTGTTTTTT.